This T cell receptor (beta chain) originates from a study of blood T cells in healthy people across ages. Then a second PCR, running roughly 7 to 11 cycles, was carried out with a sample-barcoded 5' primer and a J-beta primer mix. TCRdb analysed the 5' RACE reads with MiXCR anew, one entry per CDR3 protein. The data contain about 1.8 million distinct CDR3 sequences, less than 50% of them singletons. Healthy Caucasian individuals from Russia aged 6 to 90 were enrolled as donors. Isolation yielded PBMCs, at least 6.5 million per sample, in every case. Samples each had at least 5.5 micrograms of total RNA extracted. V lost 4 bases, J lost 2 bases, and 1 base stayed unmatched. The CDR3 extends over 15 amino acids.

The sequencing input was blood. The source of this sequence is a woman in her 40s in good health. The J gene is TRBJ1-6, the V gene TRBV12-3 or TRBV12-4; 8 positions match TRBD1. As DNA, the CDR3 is TGTGCCAGCAGTTGGACAGGGCCCTATAATTCACCCCTCCACTTT. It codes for CASSWTGPYNSPLHF.